One sample yielded the 9 T cell receptor beta chains listed below, sequenced in a study of blood T cell repertoires in COVID-19. Profiling relied on immunoSEQ multiplex PCR, and the TCRdb table lists in-frame clones only, not all of them. The profile shows 130,000 or so clones, 70% to 90% of them singletons. Sequenced: peripheral blood. All receptors come from a man in his sixties or seventies with active COVID-19.

The genes are TRBV12-2 and TRBJ2-2; no check of the table's D call, TRBD1, against the DNA was made. TRBV12-2 is recorded as a pseudogene. The length of the CDR3 is 14 residues. In nucleotides, the CDR3 is TGTGCAAGTCGCTTTACAGGGTCCACCGGGGAGCTGTTTTTT. This encodes CASRFTGSTGELFF.

The chain recombines TRBV7-2 with TRBJ2-7; 10 nucleotides match TRBD2. From germline, CDR1 is SGHTA and CDR2 FQGNSA. Losses at the gene ends were 4 bases for V and 3 bases for J; bases not matched to a gene: 12. CDR3 size: 17 residues. The CDR3, as DNA: TGTGCCAGCAGCTCCAACTCTTTAGCGGGGGGCGGCTACGAGCAGTACTTC. Protein product: CASSSNSLAGGGYEQYF.

This clone came up a few times. The CDR3 reads CASSLASGTDTQYF. The CDR3, as DNA: TGCGCCAGCAGCTTGGCTAGCGGCACAGATACGCAGTATTTT. The chain employs TRBV5-1 and TRBJ2-3; D perhaps matches TRBD2 (6 bases). Trimming left V 0 bases short and J 1 base short, with 6 bases between. Germline-derived CDR1 and CDR2 are SGHRS and YFSETQ. CDR3 length: 14 residues.

V usage is TRBV19 and J usage is TRBJ2-1; no definite D call. The V end was cut by 1 base, the J end by 0 bases, with 7 bases between. In germline, CDR1 is LNHDA, CDR2 SQIVND (reference sequence). There are 15 residues in the CDR3. CDR3 coding DNA: TGTGCCAGTAGTATAGCAGGAAGCTCCTACAATGAGCAGTTCTTC. Amino acids: CASSIAGSSYNEQFF.

The chain uses TRBV2 and TRBJ2-3, with D maybe TRBD2 (5 bases). The CDR3 consists of 11 residues. CDR1 SNHLY and CDR2 FYNNEI come from the germline V gene. V lost 8 bases and J lost 6, with 9 bases in between. The CDR3 sequence is CASQLGDTQYF. CDR3 bases: TGTGCCAGCCAACTAGGCGATACGCAGTATTTT.

The rearrangement links TRBV27 to TRBJ1-6; unclear D gene. CDR3 length: 15 residues. The V gene lost 5 bases and the J gene lost 5 bases, with 13 bases spanning the gap. Per the germline V gene, CDR1 is MNHEY and CDR2 is SMNVEV (reference sequence). CDR3 amino acids: CASSLPGSNNSPLHF. CDR3 nucleotide sequence: TGTGCCAGCAGTCTCCCGGGGTCCAATAATTCACCCCTCCACTTT.

DNA for the CDR3: TGTGCCAGCAGCTTGGGGGGGAGCGGGAGATTCGGGAATGAGCAGTTCTTC. Translated, it gives CASSLGGSGRFGNEQFF. The chain has TRBV11-2 and TRBJ2-1, with 8 positions matching TRBD2. The CDR3 is 17 residues long. After removal of 3 bases from V and 7 bases from J, the junction contained 14 bases not matched to a gene. In germline, CDR1 is SGHAT, CDR2 FQNNGV.

This clone was found a few times. The V call is TRBV27, the J call TRBJ2-7; 10 bases match TRBD1. The CDR3 runs 16 residues. The trim removed 5 bases at V and 4 bases at J, leaving 11 bases unmatched. Germline-derived CDR1 and CDR2 are MNHEY and SMNVEV (reference sequence). The DNA of the CDR3 is TGTGCCAGCAGTCCCATGGACAGGGGGAATATGTACGAGCAGTACTTC. It translates to CASSPMDRGNMYEQYF.

V is TRBV18 and J is TRBJ2-2; the D is unclear. Germline-derived CDR1 and CDR2 are KGHSH and LQKENI. The CDR3 consists of 14 residues. Trimming removed 1 base from V and 3 bases from J, with 6 bases in between. CDR3 region: CASSPLTDTGELFF. CDR3 sequence (DNA): TGTGCCAGCTCACCACTTACAGACACCGGGGAGCTGTTTTTT.